The T cell receptor (beta chain) under discussion was sequenced for a study of blood T cells in healthy people across ages. A second PCR, run for roughly 7 to 11 cycles, used a sample-barcoded 5' primer plus a J-beta primer mix. TCRdb redid the calling of the 5' RACE reads with MiXCR, one entry per CDR3 protein. In the table there are 750,000 to 1,000,000 distinct CDR3 sequences, 25% to 35% of which are singletons. V lost 7 bases and J 2 bases, leaving 14 bases between the germline ends. Germline values: CDR1 MNHEY, CDR2 SVGEGT. This CDR3 is built from 14 residues. These data also formed part of another study, on T cells of mothers and their children.

The TCR was taken from a woman aged 40 to 49 in good health. Sequenced input: blood. This rearrangement joins TRBV6-2 or TRBV6-3 to TRBJ2-5; the D gene is possibly TRBD2 (5 bases). The CDR3 nucleotides are TGTGCCAGCATCTACGGAGGACCTCAAGAGACCCAGTACTTC. Protein: CASIYGGPQETQYF.